These T cell receptor beta chains were read from a single sample in a study of T cell repertoires in ileal Crohn's disease. Sequencing used immunoSEQ multiplex PCR; TCRdb keeps in-frame clones, though not all of them. The sample comprises some 450 clones, around 80% of which are singletons, and approximately 12% rests with the top ten. Sequencing input: ileal tissue. These receptors all come from an adult with Crohn's disease. CDR3s include the opening cysteine and the closing phenylalanine or tryptophan. Each record gives: clone size, V gene, D gene, J gene, CDR3 protein, CDR3 DNA. D genes are given only for firm matches. Where a row states a size, it is once, few, many or the class of an expanded clone; other rows omit it.

abundance: NA; v_gene: TRBV20-1; d_gene: NA; j_gene: TRBJ1-1; CDR3aa: CSASPSAEAFF; CDR3nt: TGCAGTGCTAGCCCCAGCGCTGAAGCTTTCTTT
abundance: few; v_gene: TRBV30; d_gene: TRBD1; j_gene: TRBJ1-2; CDR3aa: CAWIGTGDGYTF; CDR3nt: TGTGCCTGGATCGGGACAGGGGATGGCTACACCTTC
abundance: NA; v_gene: TRBV29-1; d_gene: TRBD1; j_gene: TRBJ2-4; CDR3aa: CSVETGAEDIQYF; CDR3nt: TGCAGCGTTGAAACAGGGGCGGAAGACATTCAGTACTTC
abundance: NA; v_gene: TRBV5-4; d_gene: TRBD1; j_gene: TRBJ1-1; CDR3aa: CASSWGQGGTEAFF; CDR3nt: TGTGCCAGCAGCTGGGGACAGGGGGGGACTGAAGCTTTCTTT
abundance: NA; v_gene: TRBV18; d_gene: TRBD1; j_gene: TRBJ1-5; CDR3aa: CASSPQGAGNQPQHF; CDR3nt: TGTGCCAGCTCACCACAGGGGGCAGGCAATCAGCCCCAGCATTTT
abundance: NA; v_gene: TRBV15; d_gene: NA; j_gene: TRBJ2-3; CDR3aa: CATSLLGVGADTQYF; CDR3nt: TGTGCCACCAGCCTTTTGGGGGTCGGGGCAGATACGCAGTATTTT
abundance: once; v_gene: TRBV29-1; d_gene: NA; j_gene: TRBJ1-1; CDR3aa: CSALWSNTEAFF; CDR3nt: TGCAGCGCCTTGTGGAGTAACACTGAAGCTTTCTTT
abundance: NA; v_gene: TRBV5-1; d_gene: NA; j_gene: TRBJ1-1; CDR3aa: CASSSGVEAFF; CDR3nt: TGCGCCAGCAGCTCGGGGGTTGAAGCTTTCTTT
abundance: NA; v_gene: TRBV2; d_gene: NA; j_gene: TRBJ1-2; CDR3aa: CASSAEHSTNYGYTF; CDR3nt: TGTGCCAGCAGTGCTGAGCATTCAACTAACTATGGCTACACCTTC
abundance: NA; v_gene: TRBV6-5; d_gene: NA; j_gene: TRBJ2-7; CDR3aa: CASMAEGSSGEQYF; CDR3nt: TGTGCCAGCATGGCGGAGGGGAGCTCTGGCGAGCAGTACTTC
abundance: NA; v_gene: TRBV4-3; d_gene: NA; j_gene: TRBJ2-2; CDR3aa: CASSQDAGVGELFF; CDR3nt: TGCGCCAGCAGCCAAGATGCAGGGGTCGGGGAGCTGTTTTTT
abundance: NA; v_gene: TRBV5-6; d_gene: NA; j_gene: TRBJ2-3; CDR3aa: CASSLGIGNTQYF; CDR3nt: TGTGCCAGCAGCTTGGGGATTGGGAATACGCAGTATTTT
abundance: NA; v_gene: TRBV5-6; d_gene: TRBD1; j_gene: TRBJ2-7; CDR3aa: CASSTGQGAYEQYF; CDR3nt: TGTGCCAGCAGCACCGGACAGGGGGCCTACGAGCAGTACTTC
abundance: few; v_gene: TRBV29-1; d_gene: NA; j_gene: TRBJ2-3; CDR3aa: CSVEDYGGSTDTQYF; CDR3nt: TGCAGCGTTGAAGATTACGGGGGAAGCACAGATACGCAGTATTTT
abundance: once; v_gene: TRBV27; d_gene: NA; j_gene: TRBJ2-1; CDR3aa: CASRTLAGSNGQFF; CDR3nt: TGTGCCAGCAGAACTTTAGCCGGGAGCAATGGGCAGTTCTTC
abundance: once; v_gene: TRBV4-2; d_gene: NA; j_gene: TRBJ2-1; CDR3aa: CASSQEGSYNEQFF; CDR3nt: TGTGCCAGCAGCCAAGAAGGCAGTTACAATGAGCAGTTCTTC
abundance: NA; v_gene: TRBV7-2; d_gene: TRBD1; j_gene: TRBJ1-2; CDR3aa: CASSLGRGRENYGYTF; CDR3nt: TGTGCCAGCAGCTTGGGCAGGGGGAGGGAAAACTATGGCTACACCTTC
abundance: NA; v_gene: TRBV19; d_gene: TRBD2; j_gene: TRBJ2-7; CDR3aa: CASSRESGSPYEQYF; CDR3nt: TGTGCCAGTAGTAGAGAAAGCGGGAGCCCCTACGAGCAGTACTTC
abundance: NA; v_gene: TRBV19; d_gene: TRBD1; j_gene: TRBJ1-2; CDR3aa: CASSPTGGVRGYTF; CDR3nt: TGTGCCAGTAGTCCAACAGGGGGCGTGAGAGGCTACACCTTC
abundance: NA; v_gene: TRBV7-2; d_gene: TRBD2; j_gene: TRBJ2-5; CDR3aa: CASSSSRGLATETQYF; CDR3nt: TGTGCCAGCAGCTCTAGTCGAGGACTAGCGACCGAGACCCAGTACTTC
abundance: NA; v_gene: TRBV7-9; d_gene: TRBD2; j_gene: TRBJ2-3; CDR3aa: CASSLQTSGRDTQYF; CDR3nt: TGTGCCAGCAGCTTACAGACTAGCGGGAGAGATACGCAGTATTTT
abundance: NA; v_gene: TRBV7-8; d_gene: NA; j_gene: TRBJ2-1; CDR3aa: CASTNSGEQFF; CDR3nt: TGTGCCAGCACCAATAGCGGTGAGCAGTTCTTC
abundance: once; v_gene: TRBV5-8; d_gene: TRBD2; j_gene: TRBJ2-1; CDR3aa: CASSLGLAGAGEQFF; CDR3nt: TGTGCCAGCAGCCTCGGACTAGCGGGAGCGGGGGAGCAGTTCTTC
abundance: once; v_gene: TRBV30; d_gene: NA; j_gene: TRBJ2-7; CDR3aa: CAWKRADGGYEQYF; CDR3nt: TGTGCCTGGAAAAGGGCAGATGGGGGATACGAGCAGTACTTC
abundance: NA; v_gene: TRBV9; d_gene: NA; j_gene: TRBJ2-2; CDR3aa: CASSARGGNTGELFF; CDR3nt: TGTGCCAGCAGCGCACGAGGGGGGAACACCGGGGAGCTGTTTTTT
abundance: NA; v_gene: TRBV2; d_gene: NA; j_gene: TRBJ1-1; CDR3aa: CASMRDGAGVNTEAFF; CDR3nt: TGTGCCAGCATGAGGGACGGGGCAGGGGTGAACACTGAAGCTTTCTTT
abundance: NA; v_gene: TRBV30; d_gene: TRBD1; j_gene: TRBJ1-5; CDR3aa: CAWSMGQGSHEPQHF; CDR3nt: TGTGCCTGGAGTATGGGACAGGGTTCCCATGAGCCCCAGCATTTT
abundance: hyperexpanded; v_gene: TRBV1; d_gene: NA; j_gene: TRBJ2-5; CDR3aa: CTSSLRETQYF; CDR3nt: TGCACCAGCAGCCTCAGAGAGACCCAGTACTTC
abundance: NA; v_gene: TRBV7-9; d_gene: NA; j_gene: TRBJ2-3; CDR3aa: CASSIGVQTTDTQYF; CDR3nt: TGTGCCAGCAGTATAGGTGTCCAGACCACAGATACGCAGTATTTT
abundance: once; v_gene: TRBV28; d_gene: TRBD2; j_gene: TRBJ2-5; CDR3aa: CASLSPEAGGGETQYF; CDR3nt: TGTGCCAGCCTCTCCCCTGAAGCGGGAGGAGGAGAGACCCAGTACTTC
abundance: NA; v_gene: TRBV11-2; d_gene: NA; j_gene: TRBJ2-1; CDR3aa: CASSSEGASNNEQFF; CDR3nt: TGTGCCAGCAGTTCAGAAGGGGCGTCCAACAATGAGCAGTTCTTC
abundance: NA; v_gene: TRBV11-2; d_gene: NA; j_gene: TRBJ1-4; CDR3aa: CASSAPFGAGTNEKLFF; CDR3nt: TGTGCCAGCAGCGCCCCTTTCGGGGCAGGGACTAATGAAAAACTGTTTTTT
abundance: once; v_gene: TRBV27; d_gene: NA; j_gene: TRBJ2-1; CDR3aa: CASSSGGRRGEQFF; CDR3nt: TGTGCCAGCAGTTCCGGCGGTCGCCGGGGTGAGCAGTTCTTC
abundance: NA; v_gene: TRBV30; d_gene: NA; j_gene: TRBJ1-1; CDR3aa: CAWTGREAFF; CDR3nt: TGTGCCTGGACAGGTCGGGAAGCTTTCTTT
abundance: NA; v_gene: TRBV30; d_gene: TRBD1; j_gene: TRBJ2-6; CDR3aa: CAFRDRSSGANVLTF; CDR3nt: TGTGCCTTCCGGGACAGAAGCTCTGGGGCCAACGTCCTGACTTTC
abundance: NA; v_gene: TRBV7-3; d_gene: TRBD2; j_gene: TRBJ2-1; CDR3aa: CASSNGAGVPTYNEQFF; CDR3nt: TGTGCCAGCAGCAATGGGGCGGGAGTTCCTACCTACAATGAGCAGTTCTTC
abundance: NA; v_gene: TRBV27; d_gene: NA; j_gene: TRBJ2-6; CDR3aa: CASSVSGANVLTF; CDR3nt: TGTGCCAGCAGTGTCTCTGGGGCCAACGTCCTGACTTTC
abundance: once; v_gene: TRBV2; d_gene: TRBD1; j_gene: TRBJ2-5; CDR3aa: CASSADRGQETQYF; CDR3nt: TGTGCCAGCAGTGCCGACAGGGGCCAAGAGACCCAGTACTTC
abundance: once; v_gene: TRBV29-1; d_gene: TRBD1; j_gene: TRBJ2-5; CDR3aa: CTYLSPGQGIRETQYF; CDR3nt: TGCACCTACCTAAGTCCAGGACAGGGTATCCGAGAGACCCAGTACTTC
abundance: NA; v_gene: TRBV7-3; d_gene: NA; j_gene: TRBJ2-5; CDR3aa: CASSFGAGETQYF; CDR3nt: TGTGCCAGCAGCTTTGGGGCAGGGGAGACCCAGTACTTC
abundance: NA; v_gene: TRBV27; d_gene: TRBD1; j_gene: TRBJ1-5; CDR3aa: CASRRGGQGSNQPQHF; CDR3nt: TGTGCCAGCAGACGGGGCGGACAGGGTAGCAATCAGCCCCAGCATTTT
abundance: once; v_gene: TRBV5-6; d_gene: NA; j_gene: TRBJ2-3; CDR3aa: CASTKSGVGTDTQYF; CDR3nt: TGTGCCAGCACGAAGTCGGGGGTCGGCACAGATACGCAGTATTTT
abundance: NA; v_gene: TRBV7-9; d_gene: TRBD1; j_gene: TRBJ1-2; CDR3aa: CASSSDGTADGYTF; CDR3nt: TGTGCCAGCAGCTCAGATGGGACAGCCGATGGCTACACCTTC
abundance: NA; v_gene: TRBV7-6; d_gene: NA; j_gene: TRBJ2-5; CDR3aa: CASSLDTEETQYF; CDR3nt: TGTGCCAGCAGCCTCGACACTGAAGAGACCCAGTACTTC
abundance: few; v_gene: TRBV7-7; d_gene: NA; j_gene: TRBJ2-2; CDR3aa: CASSLGNTGELFF; CDR3nt: TGTGCTAGCAGCTTAGGAAACACCGGGGAGCTGTTTTTT
abundance: once; v_gene: TRBV7-3; d_gene: NA; j_gene: TRBJ2-3; CDR3aa: CASSLAGRYTDTQYF; CDR3nt: TGTGCCAGCAGCTTGGCGGGACGATACACAGATACGCAGTATTTT
abundance: NA; v_gene: TRBV7-2; d_gene: NA; j_gene: TRBJ2-1; CDR3aa: CASSFDSANEQFF; CDR3nt: TGTGCCAGCAGCTTCGACTCCGCCAATGAGCAGTTCTTC
abundance: NA; v_gene: TRBV6-1; d_gene: NA; j_gene: TRBJ1-3; CDR3aa: CASSEASGIGNTIYF; CDR3nt: TGTGCCAGCAGTGAAGCGTCCGGGATAGGAAACACCATATATTTT
abundance: NA; v_gene: TRBV18; d_gene: NA; j_gene: TRBJ1-5; CDR3aa: CASSPWGADQPQHF; CDR3nt: TGTGCCAGCTCACCGTGGGGGGCAGATCAGCCCCAGCATTTT
abundance: few; v_gene: TRBV7-2; d_gene: NA; j_gene: TRBJ2-2; CDR3aa: CASSPVGANTGELFF; CDR3nt: TGTGCCAGCAGCCCGGTCGGGGCGAACACCGGGGAGCTGTTTTTT
abundance: NA; v_gene: TRBV27; d_gene: NA; j_gene: TRBJ1-2; CDR3aa: CASSLDGGDYGYTF; CDR3nt: TGTGCCAGCAGTTTAGACGGCGGCGACTATGGCTACACCTTC
abundance: NA; v_gene: TRBV11-2; d_gene: NA; j_gene: TRBJ1-1; CDR3aa: CASSLTLNTEAFF; CDR3nt: TGTGCCAGCAGCTTAACCTTGAACACTGAAGCTTTCTTT
abundance: NA; v_gene: TRBV12-5; d_gene: NA; j_gene: TRBJ2-2; CDR3aa: CASGQMGSAGELFF; CDR3nt: TGTGCTAGTGGACAGATGGGATCCGCCGGGGAGCTGTTTTTT